This T cell receptor beta chain was profiled in a study of blood T cell repertoires in COVID-19. Methods used by the authors: Researchers report that nucleated cell counts were estimated from reference gene primer amplification. TCRdb's table, derived via immunoSEQ multiplex PCR, lists solely in-frame clones and lacks some. The V and J calls and the clone size are those of that table, but D and trimming were determined from the DNA. The sample records 67,000 or so clones, about 79% being singletons. The CDR3 is made up of 13 amino acids. V was shortened by 1 base and J by 1 base, with 4 bases between the two germline ends. Germline V CDR1 and CDR2: SGHDT, YYEEEE.

Sequencing used peripheral blood. The chain has TRBV5-6 and TRBJ2-3; no reliable D call. The sequence came from a man between 65 and 85 years old with acute or convalescent COVID-19. This CDR3 reads CASSLTGTDTQYF. CDR3 coding DNA: TGTGCCAGCAGCTTGACGGGCACAGATACGCAGTATTTT.